This T cell receptor beta chain appears in the sequencing data of a study of blood T cell repertoires in COVID-19. Per the study methods: By means of reference gene primer amplification, nucleated cell counts were estimated. Method: immunoSEQ multiplex PCR; TCRdb's copy keeps in-frame clones and lacks some. That table furnishes V, J and clone size, whereas the DNA furnished D and trimming. The sample has about 180,000 clones; about 88% are singletons. V dropped 6 bases and J dropped 5; count of bases not matched to a gene: 13. CDR3 length: 16 amino acids. Germline values: CDR1 LNHDA, CDR2 SQIVND (reference sequence).

The source is a woman aged 18-29 years who had recovered from COVID-19. This rearrangement joins TRBV19 to TRBJ2-7, with 10 bases lining up with TRBD1. Sequenced material: PBMCs or T cells enriched from blood (not recorded which). CDR3 protein: CASSASLGTGVDEQYF. The CDR3 DNA sequence: TGTGCCAGTAGCGCCTCCCTAGGGACAGGGGTCGACGAGCAGTACTTC.